This TCR beta chain emerged from a study of blood T cell repertoires in COVID-19. Study details: COVID-19 samples, acute and convalescent, were from the United States, Italy and Spain.

This table comes from immunoSEQ multiplex PCR, and its TCRdb copy is limited to in-frame clones, with some not included. The table includes around 35,000 clones, roughly 85% detected once. V was shortened by 0 bases and J by 6 bases, with 10 bases between the two germline ends. The CDR3 spans 14 residues. The germline V gene encodes CDR1 MNHEY and CDR2 SVGAGI. Material: peripheral blood. V is TRBV6-5 and J is TRBJ2-3; a possible D gene is TRBD2 (5 bases). The clonotype originates from a human donor in a cohort sampled during active COVID-19. CDR3 in amino acids: CASSYSILGDTQYF. The CDR3 region has the DNA TGTGCCAGCAGTTACTCGATACTAGGTGATACGCAGTATTTT.